The 27 T cell receptor beta chains in this list originate from one sample, sequenced in a study of CD8+ T cells in alopecia areata. CD4, CD8alpha, NKG2D, NKG2ACE and other markers guided sorting of pooled cutaneous lymph node cells. RNA, once extracted, was reverse transcribed into cDNA for use as the sequencing template. Repertoires were generated with immunoSEQ multiplex PCR, while TCRdb's copy carries only in-frame clones and drops some. The sample shows 290,000 or so clones, none of them appearing just once. The specimen sequenced was CD4+ T cells sorted from a lymph node. These receptors were collected from a C3H/HeJ mouse with alopecia areata. The strain's MHC haplotype is H2-k.

This clone was found a few times. Gene names are mouse gene names. The observed sequence ends 3 residues before the CDR3 terminus, with the missing tail filled in from the germline J gene. J is TRBJ1-6 and V is TRBV13-3, with 9 bases identical to TRBD1. TRBJ1-6 is placed among ORFs of uncertain function. Germline lookup yields CDR1 NNHDY and CDR2 SYVADS. The CDR3 runs to 11 residues. The CDR3 spells CASSGGQGLYF. The covered CDR3 bases are TGTGCCAGCAGTGGGGGACAGGGC.

The table lists this clone with a few counts. The genes are named according to mouse. The CDR3 end is not reached by the read, which stops 4 residues before it; the germline J gene fills it in. This CDR3 is also generated by other DNA sequences in the sample. The chain couples TRBV13-1 to TRBJ2-5; TRBD2 matches at 7 bases. The CDR3 is 12 residues long. Germline V gives CDR1 NSHNY, CDR2 SYGAGN. The CDR3 sequence is CASSLGEDTQYF. The sequenced CDR3 bases are TGTGCCAGCAGCCTGGGGGAAGAC.

Note on this clone: Gene names and germline match the mouse. The missing CDR3 end, 4 residues past where the read stops, is filled in from the germline J gene. The chain has TRBV5 and TRBJ2-1, with TRBD1 identical over 8 bases. This CDR3 is 13 amino acids long. The junction had 2 bases not matched to a gene; V was cut back by 5 bases and J by 5 bases. Per germline, CDR1 LGHNA and CDR2 YNLKQL (reference sequence). The sequenced part of the CDR3 DNA is TGTGCCAGCAGCAGACAGGGGAATGCT. Protein: CASSRQGNA. The complete CDR3 sequence is CASSRQGNAEQFF.

This clone was seen a few times. Gene names refer to mouse genes. Sequencing ends 4 residues short of the CDR3 end; the germline J gene provides the rest. This chain connects TRBV5 to TRBJ2-1; the D is unclear. Germline V lookup: CDR1 LGHNA, CDR2 YNLKQL (reference sequence). Trimming took off 0 bases at V and 0 bases at J, with 6 bases between the two ends. The CDR3 is made up of 15 amino acids. Incomplete CDR3 DNA: TGTGCCAGCAGCCAAGAAGGGTATAACTATGCT. Protein product: CASSQEGYNYA. The whole CDR3 protein reads CASSQEGYNYAEQFF.

This clone has more than one count but fewer than ten. Genes and germline are mouse. The read is 4 residues too short to cover the CDR3 end, so that end is filled in from the germline J gene. The chain recombines TRBV31 with TRBJ2-3; 9 bases align to TRBD2. Germline V gives CDR1 GKSSPN, CDR2 SITVG. CDR3 size: 14 residues. J gave up 0 bases and V 4 bases, and 2 bases lay outside the gene matches. CDR3 in amino acids: CAWTGGVSAETLYF. CDR3 DNA (partial): TGTGCCTGGACTGGGGGGGTTAGTGCAGAA.

Notes on this clone: Germline and genes: mouse. The read halts 4 residues ahead of the CDR3 end, with the missing end drawn from the germline J gene. The chain carries TRBV5 and TRBJ2-1; TRBD2 agrees at 14 bases. The CDR3 runs 18 residues. Germline V CDR1 and CDR2: LGHNA, YNLKQL (reference sequence). The DNA read from the CDR3 is TGTGCCAGCAGCCAAGATTCCGGGACTGGGGGGGCTGGGGCT. It yields the protein CASSQDSGTGGAGA. The full CDR3 protein is CASSQDSGTGGAGAEQFF.

The table lists this clone with a few counts. The gene names given are mouse names. The read halts 4 residues ahead of the CDR3 end, with the missing end drawn from the germline J gene. The chain links TRBV14 to TRBJ2-1; 13 bases agree with TRBD2. Germline V lookup: CDR1 SGHDT, CDR2 FRDEAV. V lost 6 bases to trimming and J lost 6 bases; unmatched junction nucleotides: 6. The CDR3 runs to 15 residues. The CDR3: CASTPGLGGLAEQFF. CDR3 bases read: TGTGCCAGCACCCCCGGACTGGGGGGGCTTGCT.

This clone showed up just a few times. Germline and genes here are mouse. The read comes to an end 4 residues before the CDR3 does, leaving the germline J gene to fill in the end. This chain links TRBV5 with TRBJ2-7; 8 positions match TRBD2. CDR3 length equals 15 residues. Unmatched junction bases numbered 4, after V lost 0 bases and J lost 3 bases. CDR1 is LGHNA and CDR2 is YNLKQL in the germline V gene (reference sequence). The CDR3 loop reads CASSQDTWGVYEQYF. The sequenced part of the CDR3 DNA is TGTGCCAGCAGCCAAGATACCTGGGGGGTCTAT.

This clone has just a few counts. These gene names are mouse names. The missing CDR3 end, 3 residues past where the read stops, is filled in from the germline J gene. The sample carries other DNA sequences with the same CDR3. V gene TRBV19 combines with J gene TRBJ1-6; perhaps TRBD1 as D (5 bases). TRBJ1-6 is classed as an ORF, of uncertain function. Germline V gives CDR1 FNHDT, CDR2 SITEND (reference sequence). This CDR3 has 14 amino acids. Trimming removed 2 bases at V and 6 bases at J, with 9 bases between. This CDR3 reads CASSIQGGNSPLYF. The part of the CDR3 DNA that was read is TGTGCCAGCAGTATTCAGGGTGGTAATTCGCCC.

The table lists this clone with a few counts. Gene names denote mouse genes. The read is 4 residues too short to cover the CDR3 end, so that end is filled in from the germline J gene. This sequence joins TRBV13-3 and TRBJ1-2; D perhaps matches TRBD1 (5 bases). CDR1 NNHDY and CDR2 SYVADS come from the germline V gene. V gave up 5 bases and J gave up 0 bases, with 14 bases separating them. The CDR3 loop spans 15 amino acids. The part of the CDR3 DNA that was read is TGTGCCAGCAGAAAGACTGGGGGTGCAAACTCC. Translated: CASRKTGGANS. The whole CDR3 protein is CASRKTGGANSDYTF.

On this clone itself: Each gene name is a mouse one. The sequenced fragment ends 4 residues before the CDR3 boundary, so the rest is inferred from the germline J gene. V is TRBV13-1 and J is TRBJ2-7, with D perhaps matching TRBD1 (5 bases). Germline assignment: CDR1 NSHNY and CDR2 SYGAGN. The CDR3 has 14 amino acids. The CDR3: CASSDAAGRYEQYF. The CDR3 bases that were read are TGTGCCAGCAGTGATGCGGCAGGGCGTTAT.

About this clone itself: Genes and germline are mouse. Sequencing ends 3 residues short of the CDR3 end; the germline J gene provides the rest. The chain links TRBV13-1 to TRBJ1-6; TRBD1 matches at 10 bases. TRBJ1-6 is flagged as an ORF with uncertain function. Per germline, CDR1 NSHNY and CDR2 SYGAGN. The CDR3 spans 16 residues. V dropped 4 bases and J dropped 2; count of bases not matched to a gene: 3. This CDR3 is CASSSGTGAYNSPLYF. The DNA read from the CDR3 is TGTGCCAGCAGTTCCGGGACAGGGGCCTATAATTCGCCC.

This clone came up many times. All gene names here are mouse names. The CDR3 end falls 4 residues outside the read, so it is completed with the germline J gene. This specimen includes other DNA sequences encoding the same CDR3. The chain recombines TRBV17 with TRBJ1-1; 9 nucleotides match TRBD1. V dropped 5 bases and J dropped 1; count of bases not matched to a gene: 2. Germline values: CDR1 MNHDT, CDR2 YYDKIL. The CDR3 has 14 amino acids. The sequenced part of the CDR3 DNA is TGTGCTAGCAGTCGACAGGGGGGAAACACA. Amino acid sequence: CASSRQGGNT. The full CDR3 protein is CASSRQGGNTEVFF.

This clone was observed a handful of times. Mouse gene names and germline throughout. Read data end 4 residues before the CDR3 end; the end is taken from the germline J gene. Other DNA sequences in this sample translate to the same CDR3. The V call is TRBV19, the J call TRBJ2-1, with 11 bases lining up with TRBD1. Trimming took 5 bases from V and 1 from J; bases not matched to a gene: 2. The CDR3 has 15 residues. Germline V CDR1 and CDR2: FNHDT, SITEND (reference sequence). CDR3 sequence: CASRRDRGNYAEQFF. The DNA read from the CDR3 is TGTGCCAGCAGGAGGGACAGGGGGAACTATGCT. The variable domain in full, with the rest retrieved from reference TRBV19 and TRBJ2-1, is GGIITQTPKFLIGQEGQKLTLKCQQNFNHDTMYWYRQDSGKGLRLIYYSITENDLQKGDLSEGYDASREKKSSFSLTVTSAQKNEMAVFLCASRRDRGNYAEQFFGPGTRLTVL.

This clone was seen a handful of times. The gene names given are mouse names. The read is 4 residues too short to cover the CDR3 end, so that end is filled in from the germline J gene. The J gene is TRBJ2-5, the V gene TRBV5, with a possible D match to TRBD2 (5 bases). Germline CDR1 LGHNA, CDR2 YNLKQL (reference sequence). The CDR3 contains 14 residues. The DNA read from the CDR3 is TGTGCCAGCAGCCTAGCTGGGAGGTGGGAC. Translating gives CASSLAGRWD. The CDR3 as a whole reads CASSLAGRWDTQYF.

For this clone: Gene names refer to mouse genes. The sequenced CDR3 bases are TGTGCCAGCAGTGATAAGGGACTTAGTGCAGAA. Translating it yields CASSDKGLSAE. The entire CDR3 sequence reads CASSDKGLSAETLYF. V gene TRBV13-3 combines with J gene TRBJ2-3, with D possibly being TRBD2 (6 bases). The read terminates 4 residues before the CDR3 end, so the remaining end is supplied by the germline J gene. The CDR3 consists of 15 residues. V was pared by 1 base and J by 0 bases, with 9 bases between. Germline V gene sequence: CDR1 NNHDY, CDR2 SYVADS.

In this sample, this clone turned up a few times. Gene names denote mouse genes. The CDR3 end is not reached by the read, which stops 3 residues before it; the germline J gene fills it in. V and J are TRBV3 and TRBJ1-6; TRBD1 matches 9 bases. TRBJ1-6 is labeled an ORF, and its function is uncertain. Germline CDR1 is SNHLY and CDR2 is FYNGKV (reference sequence). The CDR3 covers 15 residues. The trim removed 1 base at V and 10 bases at J, leaving 5 bases unmatched. The DNA read from the CDR3 is TGTGCCAGCAGCTTAGGGGGACAGGGAGGATCGCCC. It encodes CASSLGGQGGSP. The whole CDR3 protein reads CASSLGGQGGSPLYF.

This clone was detected a few times. Gene and germline names: mouse. The read ends 4 residues early relative to the CDR3; the germline J gene fills the gap. The chain uses TRBV1 and TRBJ2-5; tentatively, D is TRBD1 (5 bases). Germline CDR1 is NSQYPW and CDR2 is LRSPGD (reference sequence). The CDR3 runs to 13 residues. V lost 4 bases and J lost 2, with 7 bases in between. The CDR3 DNA, read in part, is TGCACCTGCAGTGGGACACCCCAAGAC. It translates to CTCSGTPQD. The full CDR3 reads CTCSGTPQDTQYF.

Details on this clone: Gene and germline names: mouse. Read sequence stops 4 residues before the CDR3 end, and the germline J gene provides the missing end. The V gene is TRBV13-1, the J gene TRBJ1-1, with D tentatively TRBD1 (5 bases). Germline CDR1 is NSHNY and CDR2 is SYGAGN. The CDR3 is 15 residues long. V was shortened by 0 bases and J by 4 bases, with 13 bases between the two germline ends. The sequenced CDR3 bases are TGTGCCAGCAGTGATGGAGTAGGGAGGGGCACA. Encoded protein: CASSDGVGRGT. The whole CDR3 is CASSDGVGRGTEVFF.

This clone was counted a few times. Gene names and germline refer to mouse. The sequenced fragment ends 4 residues before the CDR3 boundary, so the rest is inferred from the germline J gene. This chain joins TRBV13-3 and TRBJ2-1, with TRBD2 matching over 7 bases. V lost 5 bases and J lost 3; bases outside the gene matches: 11. This CDR3 region has 16 residues. Germline V gene sequence: CDR1 NNHDY, CDR2 SYVADS. The CDR3 bases that were read are TGTGCCAGCAGGTATACTGGGGCCCTTAGCTATGCT. It translates to CASRYTGALSYA. The entire CDR3 protein reads CASRYTGALSYAEQFF.

Comment on this clone: Mouse germline and gene names are used. The read ends 4 residues before the CDR3 terminus; that terminus is restored from the germline J gene. The rearrangement uses TRBV29 and TRBJ2-2; 8 bases line up with TRBD2. Germline V gene data show CDR1 as MSHET and CDR2 as SYDVDS. The CDR3 has 14 residues. Trimming removed 3 bases from V and 6 bases from J; junction bases left unmatched: 3. The covered CDR3 bases are TGTGCTAGCAGTTTGGGGGGGGGCCCCGGG. It specifies CASSLGGGPG. The full CDR3 protein is CASSLGGGPGQLYF. The entire variable domain, with the rest obtained from reference TRBV29 and TRBJ2-2, is as follows: DMKVTQMPRYLIKRMGENVLLECGQDMSHETMYWYRQDPGLGLQLIYISYDVDSNSEGDIPKGYRVSRKKREHFSLILDSAKTNQTSVYFCASSLGGGPGQLYFGEGSKLTVL.

In this sample, this clone turned up a few times. Gene names refer to mouse genes. The read ends 4 residues before the CDR3 terminus; that terminus is restored from the germline J gene. This chain joins TRBV14 and TRBJ1-2; possibly TRBD1 for D (6 bases). The CDR3 spans 15 residues. V gave up 2 bases and J gave up 0 bases, with 11 bases separating them. Germline CDR1 SGHDT, CDR2 FRDEAV. Incomplete CDR3 DNA: TGTGCCAGCAGTTTGAACGGACAGCCAAACTCC. It codes for CASSLNGQPNS. The complete CDR3 reads CASSLNGQPNSDYTF.

This clone appeared a few times. The gene names here belong to mouse. The read ends 4 residues before the CDR3 terminus; that terminus is restored from the germline J gene. The chain joins TRBV13-1 to TRBJ2-1, with 11 bases matching TRBD2. J gave up 6 bases and V 2 bases, and 1 base lay outside the gene matches. Germline CDR1 is NSHNY and CDR2 is SYGAGN. There are 14 residues in the CDR3. The chain's CDR3 is CASSEDWGAAEQFF. The sequenced CDR3 bases are TGTGCCAGCAGTGAGGACTGGGGGGCTGCT.

This clone was detected a few times. The listed genes are named as in mouse. The read is 4 residues too short to cover the CDR3 end, so that end is filled in from the germline J gene. The sample contains more than one DNA sequence encoding this CDR3. V gene TRBV5 combines with J gene TRBJ2-2; TRBD2 matches 8 bases. V shed 4 bases, J shed 0 bases, and the junction held 1 base outside the gene matches. The CDR3 runs 15 residues. From germline, CDR1 is LGHNA and CDR2 YNLKQL (reference sequence). The sequenced CDR3 bases are TGTGCCAGCAGCCCTGGGGGGTCAAACACCGGG. It is translated as CASSPGGSNTG. The CDR3 in its entirety is CASSPGGSNTGQLYF.

This clone showed up just a few times. Gene and germline names: mouse. The CDR3 goes on 4 residues after the read ends, and that part is filled in from the germline J gene. The gene calls are TRBV5 and TRBJ2-3; 14 nucleotides agree with TRBD2. V shed 4 bases and J 0 bases; nucleotides not matched to a gene: 3. This CDR3 spans 17 amino acids. Germline lookup yields CDR1 LGHNA and CDR2 YNLKQL (reference sequence). The CDR3 loop reads CASSPGTGGASAETLYF. CDR3 DNA, as far as it was read: TGTGCCAGCAGCCCCGGGACTGGGGGGGCTAGTGCAGAA.

The sample holds a few counts of this clone. The genes are named according to mouse. The CDR3 end falls 4 residues outside the read, so it is completed with the germline J gene. The chain couples TRBV19 to TRBJ1-2; TRBD1 matches 7 bases. CDR1 and CDR2 (germline): FNHDT, SITEND (reference sequence). The CDR3 has 14 amino acids. V shed 7 bases and J 3 bases; nucleotides not matched to a gene: 9. CDR3 region: CASSPRDRDSDYTF. CDR3 bases read: TGTGCCAGCTCCCCAAGGGACAGAGACTCC.

With respect to this clone: Gene names refer to mouse genes. The read terminates 4 residues ahead of where the CDR3 ends, so the germline J gene completes it. This chain links TRBV13-1 with TRBJ1-1; D is possibly TRBD1 (6 bases). V was trimmed by 0 bases and J by 4 bases, leaving 10 bases between them. Per germline, CDR1 NSHNY and CDR2 SYGAGN. The CDR3 is 14 residues long. The CDR3 sequence is CASSDGGHITEVFF. Incomplete CDR3 DNA: TGTGCCAGCAGTGATGGGGGACACATCACA.